This T cell receptor beta chain was sequenced during a study of T cell repertoires in cytomegalovirus infection. The overall study: CMV infection plus the matching HLA type was flagged by public TCR beta signatures. Study results and limitations: It was HLA-C-restricted CMV-specific TCR beta clonotypes that dominated the response ex vivo. Summed public TCR beta family frequency identified CMV carriers bearing the relevant HLA.

TCRdb analysed the reads with MiXCR anew, one entry per CDR3 protein. The sample holds under 200,000 distinct CDR3 sequences, less than 9.5% seen once. This clonotype was detected many times. What it binds is not known. Trimming stripped 4 bases from V and 0 bases from J, with 10 bases between. The CDR3 runs to 16 residues. Germline CDR1 is MDHEN and CDR2 is SYDVKM. The clonotype comes from a human donor in good health (CMV status not recorded). Some clones in this sample may be carry-over from other donors' samples. The rearrangement joins TRBV28 to TRBJ2-6; D call uncertain. Sequenced sample: PBMCs. CDR3 DNA sequence: TGTGCCAGCAGTTCCCCCGGAGACTCTGGGGCCAACGTCCTGACTTTC. Translating gives CASSSPGDSGANVLTF. The whole variable domain, remainder taken from reference TRBV28 and TRBJ2-6, is DVKVTQSSRYLVKRTGEKVFLECVQDMDHENMFWYRQDPGLGLRLIYFSYDVKMKEKGDIPEGYSVSREKKERFSLILESASTNQTSMYLCASSSPGDSGANVLTFGAGSRLTVL.